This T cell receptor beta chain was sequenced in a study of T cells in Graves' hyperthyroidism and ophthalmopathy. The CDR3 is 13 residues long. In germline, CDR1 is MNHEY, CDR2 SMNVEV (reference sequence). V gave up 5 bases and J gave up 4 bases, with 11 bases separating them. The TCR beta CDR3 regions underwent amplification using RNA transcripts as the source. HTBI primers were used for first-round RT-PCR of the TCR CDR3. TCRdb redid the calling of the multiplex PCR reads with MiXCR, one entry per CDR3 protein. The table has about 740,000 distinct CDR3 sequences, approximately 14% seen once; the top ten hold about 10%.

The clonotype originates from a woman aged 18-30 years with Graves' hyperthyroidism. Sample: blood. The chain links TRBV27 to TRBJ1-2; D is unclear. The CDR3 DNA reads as TGTGCCAGCAGTCAGCAGAATCTCTATGGCTACACCTTC. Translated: CASSQQNLYGYTF.